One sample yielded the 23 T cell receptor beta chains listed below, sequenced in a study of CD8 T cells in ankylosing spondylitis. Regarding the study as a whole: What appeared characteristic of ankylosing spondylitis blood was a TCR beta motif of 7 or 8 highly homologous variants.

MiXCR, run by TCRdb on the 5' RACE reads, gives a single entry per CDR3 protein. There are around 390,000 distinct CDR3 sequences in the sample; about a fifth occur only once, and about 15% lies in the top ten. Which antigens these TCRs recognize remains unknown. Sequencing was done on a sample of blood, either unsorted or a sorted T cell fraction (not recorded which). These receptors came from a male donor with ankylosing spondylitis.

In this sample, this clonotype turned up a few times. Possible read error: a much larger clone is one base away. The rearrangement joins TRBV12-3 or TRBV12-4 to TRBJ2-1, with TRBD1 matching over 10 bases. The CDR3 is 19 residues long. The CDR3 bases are TGTGCCTGCAGTTTCCGACCCGGACCCGGGACAGGGGTATACAATGAGCAGTTCTTC. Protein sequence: CACSFRPGPGTGVYNEQFF.

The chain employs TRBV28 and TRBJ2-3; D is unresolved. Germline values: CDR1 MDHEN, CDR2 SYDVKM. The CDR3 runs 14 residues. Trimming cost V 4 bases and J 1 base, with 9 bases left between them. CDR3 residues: CASSYFGGTDTQYF. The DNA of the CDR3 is TGTGCCAGCAGTTATTTTGGCGGCACAGATACGCAGTATTTT.

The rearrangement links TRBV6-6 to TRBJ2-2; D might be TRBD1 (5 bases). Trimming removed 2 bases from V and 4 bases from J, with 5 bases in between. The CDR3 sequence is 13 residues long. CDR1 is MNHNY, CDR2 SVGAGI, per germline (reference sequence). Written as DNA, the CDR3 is TGTGCCAGCAGTTACGGGGCCACCGGGGAGCTGTTTTTT. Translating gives CASSYGATGELFF.

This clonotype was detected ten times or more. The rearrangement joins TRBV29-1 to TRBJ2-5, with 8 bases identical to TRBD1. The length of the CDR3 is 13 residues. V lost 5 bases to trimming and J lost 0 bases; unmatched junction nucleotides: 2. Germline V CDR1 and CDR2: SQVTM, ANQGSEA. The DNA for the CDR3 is TGCAGCGTTTACAGGGGGGACCAAGAGACCCAGTACTTC. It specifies CSVYRGDQETQYF.

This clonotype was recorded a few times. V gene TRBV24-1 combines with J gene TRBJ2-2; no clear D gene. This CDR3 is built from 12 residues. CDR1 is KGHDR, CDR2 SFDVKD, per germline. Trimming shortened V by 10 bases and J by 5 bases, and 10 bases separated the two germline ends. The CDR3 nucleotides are TGTGCCACGCTTAGCAGTACCGGGGAGCTGTTTTTT. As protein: CATLSSTGELFF.

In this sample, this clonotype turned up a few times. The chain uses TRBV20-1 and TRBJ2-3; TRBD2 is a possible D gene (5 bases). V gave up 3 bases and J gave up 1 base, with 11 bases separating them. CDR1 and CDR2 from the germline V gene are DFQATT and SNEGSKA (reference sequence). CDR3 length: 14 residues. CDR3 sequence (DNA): TGCAGTGCTAGCCCCGGGGTAGGCACAGATACGCAGTATTTT. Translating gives CSASPGVGTDTQYF.

The CDR3 DNA sequence: TGTGCCAGCAGTTTAGACAGCTTCACCTATGGCTACACCTTC. Protein: CASSLDSFTYGYTF. The chain couples TRBV12-3 or TRBV12-4 to TRBJ1-2; D not certain. V lost 1 base, J lost 4 bases, and 10 bases lay in between. The CDR3 is 14 amino acids.

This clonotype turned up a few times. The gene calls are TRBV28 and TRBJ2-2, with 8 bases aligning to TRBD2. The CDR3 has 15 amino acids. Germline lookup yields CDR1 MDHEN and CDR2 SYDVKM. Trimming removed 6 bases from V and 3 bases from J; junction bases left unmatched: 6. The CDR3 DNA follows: TGTGCCAGCAGATCAAGCGGGAGACACACCGGGGAGCTGTTTTTT. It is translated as CASRSSGRHTGELFF.

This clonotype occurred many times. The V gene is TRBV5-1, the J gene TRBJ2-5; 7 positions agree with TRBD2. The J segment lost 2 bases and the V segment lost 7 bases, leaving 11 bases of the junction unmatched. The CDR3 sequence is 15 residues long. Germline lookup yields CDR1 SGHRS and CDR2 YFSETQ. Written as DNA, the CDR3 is TGCGCCAGCCGAGACGAAGAGCGGGGACAAGAGACCCAGTACTTC. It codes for CASRDEERGQETQYF.

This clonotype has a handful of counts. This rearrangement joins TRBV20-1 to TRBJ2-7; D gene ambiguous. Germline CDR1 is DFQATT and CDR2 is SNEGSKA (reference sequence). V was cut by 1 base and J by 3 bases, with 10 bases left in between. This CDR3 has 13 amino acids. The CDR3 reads CSARAQVGYEQYF. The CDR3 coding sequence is TGCAGTGCTAGAGCCCAGGTTGGCTACGAGCAGTACTTC.

The DNA of the CDR3 is TGCGCCAGCAGCCAAGAATTGCTCGGACGCGAGCAGTACTTC. Its protein product is CASSQELLGREQYF. The J gene is TRBJ2-7, the V gene TRBV4-1; unclear D gene. Germline-derived CDR1 and CDR2 are MGHRA and YSYEKL. Trimming removed 0 bases from V and 6 bases from J, with 12 bases in between. The CDR3 spans 14 residues.

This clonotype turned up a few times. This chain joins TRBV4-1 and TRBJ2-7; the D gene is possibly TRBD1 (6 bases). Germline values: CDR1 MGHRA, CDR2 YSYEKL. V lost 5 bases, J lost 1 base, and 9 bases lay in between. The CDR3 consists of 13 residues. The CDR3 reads CASSTGISYEQYF. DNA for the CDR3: TGCGCCAGCAGCACAGGGATTTCCTACGAGCAGTACTTC.

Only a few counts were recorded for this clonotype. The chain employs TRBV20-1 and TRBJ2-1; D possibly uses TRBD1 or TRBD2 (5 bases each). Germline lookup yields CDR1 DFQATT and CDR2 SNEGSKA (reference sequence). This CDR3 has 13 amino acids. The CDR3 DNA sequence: TGCAGCCGAGGGGATAACTCCTACAATGAGCAGTTCTTC. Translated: CSRGDNSYNEQFF.

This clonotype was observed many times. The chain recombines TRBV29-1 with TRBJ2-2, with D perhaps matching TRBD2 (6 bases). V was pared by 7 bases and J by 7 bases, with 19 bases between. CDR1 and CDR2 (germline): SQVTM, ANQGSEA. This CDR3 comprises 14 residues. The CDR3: CSAIPNSGGGELFF. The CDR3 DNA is TGCAGCGCCATTCCTAATAGCGGCGGCGGGGAGCTGTTTTTT.

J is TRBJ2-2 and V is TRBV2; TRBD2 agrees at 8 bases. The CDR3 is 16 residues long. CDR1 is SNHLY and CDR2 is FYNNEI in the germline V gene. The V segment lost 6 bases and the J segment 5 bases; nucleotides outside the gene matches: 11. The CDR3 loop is CASSPLAGGDTGELFF. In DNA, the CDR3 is TGTGCCAGCAGCCCCCTCGCGGGAGGAGATACCGGGGAGCTGTTTTTT.

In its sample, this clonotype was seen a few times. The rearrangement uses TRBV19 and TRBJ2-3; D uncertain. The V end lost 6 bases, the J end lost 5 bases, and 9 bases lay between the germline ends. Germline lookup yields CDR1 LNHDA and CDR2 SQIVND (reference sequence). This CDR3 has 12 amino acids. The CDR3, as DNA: TGTGCCAGTAGGCAGGTTGGAGATACGCAGTATTTT. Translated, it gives CASRQVGDTQYF.

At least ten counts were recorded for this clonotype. The CDR3: CSGIRTGLVETQYF. The CDR3 DNA reads as TGCAGCGGCATCCGGACAGGGCTGGTGGAGACCCAGTACTTC. The chain carries TRBV29-1 and TRBJ2-5, with 8 positions matching TRBD1. Losses at the gene ends were 7 bases for V and 5 bases for J; bases not matched to a gene: 12. CDR3 length: 14 amino acids. Germline V gene data show CDR1 as SQVTM and CDR2 as ANQGSEA. The variable domain in full, completed from reference TRBV29-1 and TRBJ2-5, reads SAVISQKPSRDICQRGTSLTIQCQVDSQVTMMFWYRQQPGQSLTLIATANQGSEATYESGFVIDKFPISRPNLTFSTLTVSNMSPEDSSIYLCSGIRTGLVETQYFGPGTRLLVL.

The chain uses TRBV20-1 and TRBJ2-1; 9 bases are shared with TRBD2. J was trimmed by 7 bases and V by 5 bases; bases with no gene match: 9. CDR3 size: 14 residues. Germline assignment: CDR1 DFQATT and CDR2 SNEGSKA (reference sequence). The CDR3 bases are TGCAGTGCTCTTCCGGGACTAGCTCAAAATGAGCAGTTCTTC. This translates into CSALPGLAQNEQFF.

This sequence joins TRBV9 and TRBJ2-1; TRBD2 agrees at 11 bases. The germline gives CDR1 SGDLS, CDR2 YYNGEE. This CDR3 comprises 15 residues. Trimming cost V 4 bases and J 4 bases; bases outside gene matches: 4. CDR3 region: CASSSGLAVYNEQFF. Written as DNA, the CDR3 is TGTGCCAGCAGCTCGGGACTAGCGGTTTACAATGAGCAGTTCTTC.

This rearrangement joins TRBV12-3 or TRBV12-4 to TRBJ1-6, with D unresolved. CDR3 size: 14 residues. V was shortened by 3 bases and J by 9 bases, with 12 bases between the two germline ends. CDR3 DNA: TGTGCCAGCAGTTTTGTTGGGGAAGGTTCACCCCTCCACTTT. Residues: CASSFVGEGSPLHF.

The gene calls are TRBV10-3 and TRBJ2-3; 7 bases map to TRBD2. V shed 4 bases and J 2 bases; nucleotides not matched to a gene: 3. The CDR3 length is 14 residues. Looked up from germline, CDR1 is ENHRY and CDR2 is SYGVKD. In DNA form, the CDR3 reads TGTGCCATCAGTGCTAGCGGTAACACAGATACGCAGTATTTT. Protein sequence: CAISASGNTDTQYF.

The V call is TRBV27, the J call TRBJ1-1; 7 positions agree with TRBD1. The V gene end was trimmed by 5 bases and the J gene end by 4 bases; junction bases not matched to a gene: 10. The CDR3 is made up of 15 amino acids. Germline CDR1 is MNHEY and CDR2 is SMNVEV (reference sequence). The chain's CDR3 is CASSRNLQGTTEAFF. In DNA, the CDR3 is TGTGCCAGCAGTCGAAACTTACAGGGGACCACTGAAGCTTTCTTT.

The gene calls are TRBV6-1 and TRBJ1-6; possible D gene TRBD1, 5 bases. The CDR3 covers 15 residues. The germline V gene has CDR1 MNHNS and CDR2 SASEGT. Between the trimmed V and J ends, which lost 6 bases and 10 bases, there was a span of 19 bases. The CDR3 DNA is TGTGCCAGCAGGACCGGGGCCTCCCCGGGCTCACCCCTCCACTTT. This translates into CASRTGASPGSPLHF.